These 19 T cell receptor beta chains were all obtained from the same sample, sequenced in a study of blood T cell repertoires in COVID-19. The repertoire was sequenced with immunoSEQ multiplex PCR; TCRdb's copy has only in-frame clones and lacks some. Of 350,000 or so clones in the sample, roughly 84% were seen once. Sequenced sample: PBMCs or T cells enriched from blood (not recorded which). The receptors shown here come from a woman aged 30 to 39 who had recovered from COVID-19.

The gene calls are TRBV18 and TRBJ2-2, with TRBD2 matching over 7 bases. The V segment lost 5 bases and the J segment 0 bases; nucleotides outside the gene matches: 12. Germline-derived CDR1 and CDR2 are KGHSH and LQKENI. This CDR3 region has 18 residues. In DNA, the CDR3 is TGTGCCAGCTCATCCCTCCGGGGGACTATCCCGAACACCGGGGAGCTGTTTTTT. Translated, it gives CASSSLRGTIPNTGELFF. The full variable domain, its missing parts supplied by reference TRBV18 and TRBJ2-2, is NAGVMQNPRHLVRRRGQEARLRCSPMKGHSHVYWYRQLPEEGLKFMVYLQKENIIDESGMPKERFSAEFPKEGPSILRIQQVVRGDSAAYFCASSSLRGTIPNTGELFFGEGSRLTVL.

This chain connects TRBV3-1 (or the pseudogene TRBV3-2) to TRBJ2-7; 9 nucleotides line up with TRBD2. This CDR3 is 17 amino acids long. Trimming cost V 2 bases and J 6 bases; bases outside gene matches: 14. In germline, CDR1 is LGHDT, CDR2 YNNKEL (reference sequence). The CDR3 region is CASSQPNWGLAGIEQYF. The DNA for the CDR3 is TGTGCCAGCAGCCAACCTAATTGGGGGCTAGCGGGGATCGAGCAGTACTTC.

The rearrangement joins TRBV7-6 to TRBJ2-7; TRBD2 aligns across 8 bases. CDR3 length equals 16 residues. Germline values: CDR1 SGHVS, CDR2 FNYEAQ. J lost 5 bases, V lost 4 bases, and 13 bases had no gene match. CDR3 region: CASSSPRDGGAHEQYF. The CDR3 DNA follows: TGTGCCAGCAGCTCGCCTAGGGACGGGGGGGCCCACGAGCAGTACTTC.

V gene TRBV5-4 combines with J gene TRBJ1-2, with D unresolved. V was cut by 0 bases and J by 10 bases, with 16 bases left in between. Germline lookup yields CDR1 SGHNT and CDR2 YYREEE (reference sequence). CDR3 length: 14 amino acids. CDR3 loop: CASSLAGSLLTYTF. The CDR3 DNA reads as TGTGCCAGCAGCTTGGCAGGCAGCCTCCTCACCTACACCTTC.

V is TRBV27 and J is TRBJ1-4, with D perhaps matching TRBD1 (5 bases). Looked up from germline, CDR1 is MNHEY and CDR2 is SMNVEV (reference sequence). V was pared by 2 bases and J by 5 bases, with 18 bases between. The CDR3 length is 17 residues. This CDR3 reads CASSLMFRGGQNEKLFF. CDR3 DNA: TGTGCCAGCAGTTTAATGTTCCGGGGGGGTCAGAATGAAAAACTGTTTTTT. Based on the CDR3 plus reference TRBV27 and TRBJ1-4, the full variable domain is EAQVTQNPRYLITVTGKKLTVTCSQNMNHEYMSWYRQDPGLGLRQIYYSMNVEVTDKGDVPEGYKVSRKEKRNFPLILESPSPNQTSLYFCASSLMFRGGQNEKLFFGSGTQLSVL.

The V call is TRBV30, the J call TRBJ1-5; 7 nucleotides agree with TRBD1. From germline, CDR1 is GTSNPN and CDR2 SVGIG (reference sequence). The trim removed 0 bases at V and 3 bases at J, leaving 5 bases unmatched. This CDR3 comprises 15 residues. This chain's CDR3 is CAWSVPGGSNQPQHF. The CDR3 coding sequence is TGTGCCTGGAGTGTCCCAGGGGGTTCCAATCAGCCCCAGCATTTT.

The chain joins TRBV10-3 to TRBJ1-2, with TRBD1 identical over 8 bases. V trimming: 3 bases; J trimming: 2 bases; junction bases outside the gene matches: 5. CDR3 length: 15 amino acids. Germline V lookup: CDR1 ENHRY, CDR2 SYGVKD. The DNA for the CDR3 is TGTGCCATCAGTGACTCCAGGGGGCAGAACTATGGCTACACCTTC. This encodes CAISDSRGQNYGYTF.

The CDR3: CASSGATGVRTEAFF. CDR3 in DNA: TGTGCCAGCAGCGGGGCCACAGGGGTAAGAACTGAAGCTTTCTTT. The chain combines TRBV5-5 with TRBJ1-1; 7 bases agree with TRBD1. CDR3 length equals 15 residues. Germline V CDR1 and CDR2: SGHKS, YYEKEE (reference sequence). V lost 4 bases and J lost 5; bases outside the gene matches: 11.

The rearrangement joins TRBV7-2 to TRBJ2-3, with D hard to call. Germline lookup yields CDR1 SGHTA and CDR2 FQGNSA. This CDR3 has 12 amino acids. Trimming left V 2 bases short and J 4 bases short, with 4 bases between. CDR3 nucleotides: TGTGCCAGCAGCTTATCCGCAGATACGCAGTATTTT. Encoded protein: CASSLSADTQYF.

This chain connects TRBV27 to TRBJ1-6; D is perhaps TRBD1 (6 bases). V lost 4 bases, J lost 10 bases, and 20 bases lay in between. This CDR3 has 16 residues. Germline CDR1 MNHEY, CDR2 SMNVEV (reference sequence). Here the CDR3 reads CASSSIPGQIGSPLHF. Written as DNA, the CDR3 is TGTGCCAGCAGTTCCATTCCGGGACAAATTGGATCACCCCTCCACTTT.

This clone was detected only a few times. This sequence joins TRBV7-2 and TRBJ1-2; D is undetermined. Germline V gene sequence: CDR1 SGHTA, CDR2 FQGNSA. The CDR3 runs to 12 residues. V was clipped by 11 bases and J by 1 base, with 11 bases between them. The CDR3 sequence: CAARGLNYGYTF. In DNA, the CDR3 is TGTGCCGCAAGAGGGCTTAACTATGGCTACACCTTC.

The chain employs TRBV21-1 and TRBJ1-1; TRBD1 is taken as the D call from the table, unchecked against the DNA. TRBV21-1 is a documented pseudogene. The CDR3 sequence is 14 residues long. This chain's CDR3 is CASSPRQSQTEAFF. The CDR3 DNA reads as TGTGCCAGCAGCCCACGACAGAGTCAGACTGAAGCTTTCTTT.

CDR3 loop: CASSFLQGRNTEAFF. CDR3 coding DNA: TGTGCCAGCAGCTTCCTACAGGGTCGTAACACTGAAGCTTTCTTT. The chain links TRBV5-6 to TRBJ1-1, with TRBD1 as a possible D gene (6 bases). V dropped 2 bases and J dropped 2 bases, with 13 bases sitting between them. From germline, CDR1 is SGHDT and CDR2 YYEEEE. This CDR3 region has 15 residues.

The gene calls are TRBV18 and TRBJ1-5; no clear D gene. The CDR3 is made up of 13 amino acids. In germline, CDR1 is KGHSH, CDR2 LQKENI. Deletions cut 4 bases from V and 4 bases from J, with 8 bases between. The CDR3 sequence is CASSHGKNQPQHF. The CDR3 DNA sequence: TGTGCCAGCTCACACGGTAAAAATCAGCCCCAGCATTTT.

The chain employs TRBV27 and TRBJ1-6; D is perhaps TRBD1 (6 bases). V shed 8 bases and J shed 6 bases, with 11 bases lying between them. This CDR3 has 13 amino acids. Germline CDR1 reads MNHEY; CDR2 reads SMNVEV (reference sequence). CDR3 in DNA: TGTGCCAGCCAACAGGGCCTTAATTCACCCCTCCACTTT. Protein sequence: CASQQGLNSPLHF.

The chain joins TRBV7-2 to TRBJ1-4, with 8 bases that match TRBD1. This CDR3 comprises 16 residues. CDR1 SGHTA and CDR2 FQGNSA come from the germline V gene. Losses at the gene ends were 5 bases for V and 0 bases for J; bases not matched to a gene: 5. The CDR3 here is CASSGGQEATNEKLFF. The CDR3 DNA sequence: TGTGCCAGCAGCGGGGGACAGGAGGCAACTAATGAAAAACTGTTTTTT.

The V call is TRBV30, the J call TRBJ2-3, with TRBD2 identical over 9 bases. The CDR3 is 16 amino acids. Losses at the gene ends were 2 bases for V and 2 bases for J; bases not matched to a gene: 8. Per the germline V gene, CDR1 is GTSNPN and CDR2 is SVGIG (reference sequence). CDR3 coding DNA: TGTGCCTGGAGTTATTCGAGCGGGGGGTTCACAGATACGCAGTATTTT. Amino acid sequence: CAWSYSSGGFTDTQYF. The whole variable domain, filled in from reference TRBV30 and TRBJ2-3, reads SQTIHQWPATLVQPVGSPLSLECTVEGTSNPNLYWYRQAAGRGLQLLFYSVGIGQISSEVPQNLSASRPQDRQFILSSKKLLLSDSGFYLCAWSYSSGGFTDTQYFGPGTRLTVL.

V gene TRBV10-1 combines with J gene TRBJ1-6; 8 bases are a match to TRBD1. V lost 6 bases, J lost 10 bases, and 5 bases stayed unmatched. This CDR3 has 13 amino acids. Germline values: CDR1 WNHNN, CDR2 SYGVQD (reference sequence). The CDR3 DNA follows: TGCGCCAGCAGCCGGGACAGGAGCTCACCCCTCCACTTT. Protein product: CASSRDRSSPLHF.

V gene TRBV5-8 combines with J gene TRBJ1-1, with D possibly being TRBD1 (5 bases). Germline assignment: CDR1 SGHTS and CDR2 YDEGEE. V lost 0 bases to trimming and J lost 4 bases, with 10 bases between them. The CDR3 loop spans 14 amino acids. The CDR3 region is CASSLAQGLTEAFF. In DNA form, the CDR3 reads TGTGCCAGCAGCTTGGCCCAGGGTCTCACTGAAGCTTTCTTT. Full variable domain (outside the CDR3, taken from reference TRBV5-8 and TRBJ1-1): EAGVTQSPTHLIKTRGQQATLRCSPISGHTSVYWYQQALGLGLQFLLWYDEGEERNRGNFPPRFSGRQFPNYSSELNVNALELEDSALYLCASSLAQGLTEAFFGQGTRLTVV.